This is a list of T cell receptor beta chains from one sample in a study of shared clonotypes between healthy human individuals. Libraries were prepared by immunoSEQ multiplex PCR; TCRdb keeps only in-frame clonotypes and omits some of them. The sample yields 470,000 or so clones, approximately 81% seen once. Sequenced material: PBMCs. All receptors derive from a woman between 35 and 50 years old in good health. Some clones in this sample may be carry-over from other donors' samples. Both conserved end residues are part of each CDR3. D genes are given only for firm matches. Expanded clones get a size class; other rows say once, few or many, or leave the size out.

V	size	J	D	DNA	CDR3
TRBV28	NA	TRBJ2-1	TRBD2	TGTGCCAGCAGTAGGACTAGCGGAAGCTCCTACAATGAGCAGTTCTTC	CASSRTSGSSYNEQFF
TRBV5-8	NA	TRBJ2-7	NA	TGTGCCAGCAGCTTGTTGGCAGGCCCTTACGAGCAGTACTTC	CASSLLAGPYEQYF
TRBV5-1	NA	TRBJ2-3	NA	TGCGCCAGCAGCTTTGCAGGGTTGGGAGATACGCAGTATTTT	CASSFAGLGDTQYF
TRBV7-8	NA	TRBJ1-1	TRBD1	TGTGCCAGCAGCTCCTGGACAGGGCAGAACACTGAAGCTTTCTTT	CASSSWTGQNTEAFF
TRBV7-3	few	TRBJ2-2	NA	TGTGCCAGCAGCCCTGGAGGGAACACCGGGGAGCTGTTTTTT	CASSPGGNTGELFF
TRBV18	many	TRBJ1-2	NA	TGTGCCAGCTCACCAAGGGAGTTTAACTATGGCTACACCTTC	CASSPREFNYGYTF
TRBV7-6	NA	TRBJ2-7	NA	TGTGCCAGCAGCTTAGTAGGTGAGGGAGGCTCCTACGAGCAGTACTTC	CASSLVGEGGSYEQYF
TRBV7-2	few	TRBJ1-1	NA	TGTGCCAGCAGCCCTAGTAGGGTACGGGGGACTGAAGCTTTCTTT	CASSPSRVRGTEAFF
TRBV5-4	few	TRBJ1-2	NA	TGTGCCAGCAGCTTAGAGGGGCTCGACTATGGCTACACCTTC	CASSLEGLDYGYTF
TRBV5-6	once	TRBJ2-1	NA	TGTGCCAGCAGCTTGAGGAGATCGGGATCGAGCTCCTACAATGAGCAGTTCTTC	CASSLRRSGSSSYNEQFF
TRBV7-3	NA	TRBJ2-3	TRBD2	TGTGCCAGCAGCTTTTCGGGAGGTGCTGATACGCAGTATTTT	CASSFSGGADTQYF
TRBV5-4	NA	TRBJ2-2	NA	TGTGCCAGCAGCTCCCGGGACGGAAACACCGGGGAGCTGTTTTTT	CASSSRDGNTGELFF
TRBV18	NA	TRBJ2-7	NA	TGTGCCAGCTCACCCCTCCGGAACGGCTACTCCTACGAGCAGTACTTC	CASSPLRNGYSYEQYF
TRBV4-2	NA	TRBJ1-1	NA	TGTGCCAGCAGCCCTTTGTCGGTTCGGGTCGGTGAAGCTTTCTTT	CASSPLSVRVGEAFF
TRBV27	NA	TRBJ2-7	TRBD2	TGTGCCAGCAGTCCCTCACTAGCGCTCTCCTACGAGCAGTACTTC	CASSPSLALSYEQYF
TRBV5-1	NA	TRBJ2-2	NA	TGCGCCAGCACCCAAACCGGGACCACCGGGGAGCTGTTTTTT	CASTQTGTTGELFF